The T cell receptor beta chain described here comes from a study of Graves' ophthalmopathy and Graves' hyperthyroidism. About the research overall: No progression to ophthalmopathy over 18 months defined stable hyperthyroidism. Overall study findings and caveats: Ophthalmopathy progression prediction by the model yielded a sensitivity of about 70% and a specificity of roughly 74%. Clonotypes were expanded in thyroid at above 0.001 frequency, and most also appeared in blood.

The CDR3 runs 13 residues. CDR1 is SGDLS and CDR2 is YYNGEE in the germline V gene. V was trimmed by 0 bases and J by 4 bases, leaving 4 bases between them. Amplified material comprised TCR beta CDR3 regions derived from RNA transcripts. RT-PCR with HTBI primers came first, then second-round multiplex PCR. One entry per CDR3 protein results from TCRdb running MiXCR on the multiplex PCR reads. The data hold some 1.1 million distinct CDR3 sequences, with 36% observed a single time. The table lists this clonotype with many counts. Its antigen is as yet unknown. The V and J genes are TRBV9 and TRBJ2-2; D remains unclear. Sequences were obtained from peripheral blood or thyroid tissue (not recorded which). The sequence was obtained from an adult man with Graves' hyperthyroidism. DNA for the CDR3: TGTGCCAGCAGCGTAGGAGTCACCGGGGAGCTGTTTTTT. Protein: CASSVGVTGELFF. The whole variable domain, remainder taken from reference TRBV9 and TRBJ2-2, is DSGVTQTPKHLITATGQRVTLRCSPRSGDLSVYWYQQSLDQGLQFLIQYYNGEERAKGNILERFSAQQFPDLHSELNLSSLELGDSALYFCASSVGVTGELFFGEGSRLTVL.